The rows below give T cell receptor beta chains drawn from one sample of a study of shared clonotypes between healthy human individuals. Assay: immunoSEQ multiplex PCR; the TCRdb copy retains only in-frame clones and omits some. The table shows some 2,100,000 clones, with approximately 95% occurring only once. Material for sequencing was naive CD4+ T cells sorted from blood. The receptor source for this set is a man aged 18-30 years in good health. The CDR3 runs from the conserved cysteine through the conserved F or W. The D gene is left open where the match is weak. Rows give clone size only sometimes, using once, few, many, or a class for an expanded clone.

V gene	clone size	J gene	D gene	CDR3 protein	CDR3 DNA
TRBV29-1	-	TRBJ2-5	TRBD1	CSVAGRQGLETQYF	TGCAGCGTCGCGGGTCGACAGGGGTTGGAGACCCAGTACTTC
TRBV5-1	-	TRBJ2-3	-	CASSLGGEGDTQYF	TGCGCCAGCAGCTTGGGTGGTGAAGGAGATACGCAGTATTTT
TRBV7-2	-	TRBJ2-7	-	CASSFAGRSYEQYF	TGTGCCAGCAGCTTTGCGGGACGGTCCTACGAGCAGTACTTC
TRBV4-1	-	TRBJ2-1	TRBD2	CASRTSGNNEQFF	TGCGCCAGCAGGACTAGCGGAAACAATGAGCAGTTCTTC
TRBV5-1	-	TRBJ2-1	-	CASSSAGASNNEQFF	TGCGCCAGCAGCTCCGCCGGGGCGTCGAACAATGAGCAGTTCTTC
TRBV18	-	TRBJ1-1	-	CASSPRGREAFF	TGTGCCAGCTCACCCCGGGGCCGGGAAGCTTTCTTT
TRBV7-6	-	TRBJ2-7	TRBD2	CASSAQLAGVGYEQYF	TGTGCCAGCAGCGCACAACTAGCGGGGGTGGGCTACGAGCAGTACTTC
TRBV11-3	once	TRBJ2-5	-	CASSLQGGETQYF	TGTGCCAGCAGCTTACAGGGGGGGGAGACCCAGTACTTC
TRBV5-1	-	TRBJ1-1	-	CASSSLGYTEAFF	TGCGCCAGCAGCTCCTTAGGGTACACTGAAGCTTTCTTT
TRBV18	-	TRBJ2-2	-	CASSPPGQKAGELFF	TGTGCCAGCTCACCACCTGGACAGAAAGCCGGGGAGCTGTTTTTT
TRBV4-3	once	TRBJ1-2	-	CASSQELTDLNYGYTF	TGCGCCAGCAGCCAAGAGCTGACGGACCTGAACTATGGCTACACCTTC
TRBV28	-	TRBJ2-7	-	CASASGQPYEQYF	TGTGCTTCAGCCTCAGGACAGCCCTACGAGCAGTACTTC
TRBV7-6	-	TRBJ2-7	-	CASSLHEQQYF	TGTGCCAGCAGCCTACACGAGCAGCAGTACTTC
TRBV7-8	-	TRBJ2-7	-	CASSFLGEQYF	TGTGCCAGCAGCTTCCTGGGGGAGCAGTACTTC
TRBV27	-	TRBJ2-7	TRBD2	CASKGTSYYEQYF	TGTGCCAGCAAGGGGACTAGCTACTACGAGCAGTACTTC
TRBV28	-	TRBJ2-4	TRBD1	CASSWDSLKNIQYF	TGTGCCAGCAGTTGGGACAGTCTGAAAAACATTCAGTACTTC
TRBV28	-	TRBJ1-5	-	CASQEGGRGNQPQHF	TGTGCCAGCCAAGAGGGGGGTCGGGGCAATCAGCCCCAGCATTTT
TRBV11-2	-	TRBJ2-3	-	CASSPPGVSTQYF	TGTGCCAGCAGCCCCCCCGGCGTATCTACGCAGTATTTT
TRBV5-1	-	TRBJ2-3	-	CASSLVLADTQYF	TGCGCCAGCAGCTTGGTGTTAGCAGATACGCAGTATTTT
TRBV6-6	once	TRBJ1-1	-	CASSRTENTEAFF	TGTGCCAGCAGCCGGACTGAGAACACTGAAGCTTTCTTT
TRBV4-1	-	TRBJ1-2	TRBD1	CASSQETDRARAYGYTF	TGCGCCAGCAGCCAAGAAACGGACAGGGCAAGAGCCTATGGCTACACCTTC
TRBV20-1	-	TRBJ1-3	-	CSAARGNTIYF	TGCAGTGCTGCAAGGGGGAACACCATATATTTT
TRBV25-1	-	TRBJ1-5	-	CASSTGGRNQPQHF	TGTGCCAGCAGTACCGGGGGCCGCAATCAGCCCCAGCATTTT
TRBV20-1	-	TRBJ1-1	TRBD1	CSAQGAAAFF	TGCAGTGCGCAGGGGGCCGCGGCTTTCTTT